Included here is one TCR beta chain sequence, with context. Its target is not known. Looked up from germline, CDR1 is SEHNR and CDR2 is FQNEAQ (reference sequence). The J segment lost 0 bases and the V segment lost 5 bases, leaving 5 bases of the junction unmatched. CDR3 length: 15 amino acids. The data were produced by immunoSEQ multiplex PCR, yet TCRdb's version contains in-frame clones alone and is incomplete. The table has tens of thousands of clones, around 85% seen once; the top ten hold about 23%. The sample is drawn from a study of T cells in localized non-small cell lung cancer. Study-wide findings and caveats: Sequencing was restricted to one tumor region; therefore, heterogeneity remains possible. Tumor showed lower T cell clonality than uninvolved adjacent lung, where it was highest.

The sequence came from a man aged 40 to 69 with stage II squamous cell lung carcinoma. The input for sequencing was PBMCs, taken before any cancer treatment. The rearrangement links TRBV7-9 to TRBJ2-7, with TRBD1 matching over 9 bases. The CDR3 protein is CASSLTGGSSYEQYF. Here the CDR3 DNA reads TGTGCCAGCAGCCTGACAGGGGGGAGCTCCTACGAGCAGTACTTC.